The 12 T cell receptor beta chains listed next were all sequenced from one sample in a study of regulatory T cells in long-lasting Graves disease. Specified time point: newly diagnosed GD, antithyroid drugs for less than 3 months. From RNA extracted from PBMCs, the TCR library was made. Construction of TCR beta libraries relied on iRepertoire HTBI primers and on Arm-PCR targeting CDR3 regions. TCRdb called the multiplex PCR reads again in MiXCR, with one record for every CDR3 protein. The repertoire holds hundreds of thousands of distinct CDR3 sequences, with around 16% as singletons. Separately, the same data were catalogued under a study of T cells in Graves' hyperthyroidism and ophthalmopathy.

The sequenced sample was peripheral blood mononuclear cells (PBMCs), obtained at new diagnosis, from a patient treated with antithyroid drugs. The receptors were sampled from a man younger than 30 with Graves disease.

In its sample, this clonotype was seen a few times. Here the CDR3 reads CASSSPRGGDRSNYGYTF. Here the CDR3 DNA reads TGTGCCAGTAGCTCCCCTAGAGGAGGCGATCGATCGAACTATGGCTACACCTTC. V usage is TRBV19 and J usage is TRBJ1-2; no clear D. Germline lookup yields CDR1 LNHDA and CDR2 SQIVND (reference sequence). The CDR3 consists of 18 residues. Trimming cost V 6 bases and J 2 bases, with 25 bases left between them.

This clonotype was detected only once. A much bigger clone sits one base away, suggesting this may be a read error. The V gene is TRBV20-1, the J gene TRBJ2-7; D unclear. The V end lost 0 bases, the J end lost 3 bases, and 9 bases lay between the germline ends. This CDR3 has 13 amino acids. Germline V gene data show CDR1 as DFQATT and CDR2 as SNEGSKA (reference sequence). The CDR3 loop is CSAREAAFYEQYF. CDR3 in DNA: TGCAGTGCTAGAGAGGCAGCCTTCTACGAGCAGTACTTC.

Many counts were recorded for this clonotype. The chain employs TRBV7-8 and TRBJ2-2; D unresolved. Trimming removed 8 bases at V and 7 bases at J, with 11 bases between. This CDR3 region has 12 residues. Germline assignment: CDR1 SGHVS and CDR2 FQNEAQ. The CDR3 DNA reads TGTGCCAGCCAATCAGACGGCGGGGAGCTGTTTTTT. Residues: CASQSDGGELFF.

This clonotype occurred a few times. In nucleotides, the CDR3 is TGTGCCAGCTCACCAAGGGATATACCCTCTGGAAACACCATATATTTT. Protein product: CASSPRDIPSGNTIYF. The chain couples TRBV18 to TRBJ1-3; D is unclear. V dropped 2 bases and J dropped 0 bases, with 11 bases sitting between them. The CDR3 is made up of 16 amino acids. Germline V CDR1 and CDR2: KGHSH, LQKENI.

CDR3: CASSTTQGATGKLFF. As DNA, the CDR3 is TGTGCCAGCAGCACCACACAGGGGGCGACCGGGAAACTGTTTTTT. The chain links TRBV7-2 to TRBJ1-4; 9 nucleotides line up with TRBD1. Germline CDR1 and CDR2: SGHTA and FQGNSA. Trimming removed 5 bases from V and 11 bases from J; junction bases left unmatched: 12. The length of the CDR3 is 15 residues.

This clonotype was recorded many times. This chain links TRBV7-3 with TRBJ2-1; D is unresolved. Germline assignment: CDR1 SGHTA and CDR2 FQGTGA. The CDR3 has 13 residues. Trimming took 4 bases from V and 5 from J, leaving 9 bases between them. The CDR3 nucleotides are TGTGCCAGCAGCTCTCCCGGCAACAATGAGCAGTTCTTC. This codes for CASSSPGNNEQFF.

This clonotype was counted many times. The CDR3 sequence: CASSQQQGASEAFF. CDR3 DNA: TGTGCCAGCAGCCAACAACAGGGGGCATCTGAAGCTTTCTTT. V gene TRBV3-1 combines with J gene TRBJ1-1; 9 nucleotides agree with TRBD1. J was trimmed by 6 bases and V by 2 bases; bases with no gene match: 4. Per the germline V gene, CDR1 is LGHDT and CDR2 is YNNKEL (reference sequence). This CDR3 spans 14 amino acids.

The CDR3 sequence is CASSSKPPSYEQYF. The DNA for the CDR3 is TGTGCCAGCAGTTCCAAACCCCCCTCCTACGAGCAGTACTTC. The V call is TRBV27, the J call TRBJ2-7, with no clear D. The CDR3 covers 14 residues. The V end was cut by 4 bases, the J end by 0 bases, with 10 bases between. Germline V gives CDR1 MNHEY, CDR2 SMNVEV (reference sequence).

This clonotype was observed a few times. This sequence joins TRBV6-2 or TRBV6-3 and TRBJ2-3, with D tentatively TRBD2 (5 bases). Germline CDR1 and CDR2: MNHEY and SVGEGT. This CDR3 has 16 amino acids. Trimming pared 7 bases from V and 0 bases from J, leaving 17 bases between. For the CDR3, the DNA is TGTGCCAGCACCAATCTAGCAGTTTCTAGCACAGATACGCAGTATTTT. Protein: CASTNLAVSSTDTQYF.

This clonotype was counted only a few times. The chain recombines TRBV7-9 with TRBJ2-2; no firm D call. Trimming took off 6 bases at V and 5 bases at J, with 16 bases between the two ends. This CDR3 has 15 residues. The germline CDR1 and CDR2 sequences are SEHNR and FQNEAQ (reference sequence). The CDR3 loop is CASRPDVGWTGELFF. DNA of the CDR3: TGTGCCAGCAGGCCGGACGTGGGATGGACCGGGGAGCTGTTTTTT.

This clonotype was detected a few times. The chain links TRBV15 to TRBJ1-3; no clear D gene. The germline V gene has CDR1 LNHNV and CDR2 YYDKDF (reference sequence). This CDR3 region has 15 residues. The ends were cut back, 1 base at V and 0 bases at J, with 7 bases in the middle. For the CDR3, the DNA is TGTGCCACCAGCAGAGGTAGCGGCTCTGGAAACACCATATATTTT. This codes for CATSRGSGSGNTIYF.

The rearrangement uses TRBV12-3 or TRBV12-4 and TRBJ2-7; 12 nucleotides align to TRBD1. Trimming cost V 7 bases and J 5 bases; bases outside gene matches: 9. This CDR3 has 15 residues. CDR3 region: CASTKGTGGPHEQYF. CDR3 coding DNA: TGTGCCAGCACCAAAGGGACAGGGGGCCCCCACGAGCAGTACTTC.